This T cell receptor (beta chain) originates from a study of identical twins listed by TCRdb under 2016. Regarding the complete study: TCR alpha and beta repertoires from monozygotic twins, unrelated adults of various ages and cord blood were deep-sequenced to test whether fetal clonotypes persist. To rule out contamination, replicate twin experiments were performed at different times with different library preparation protocols. The investigation overall reported the following: Because the same donors could not be followed over many years, conclusions were based on cross-sectional statistical analysis. A weaker excess of twin sharing was found in beta out-of-frame sequences because the signal-to-noise ratio was lowered by fewer shared sequences. Invariant T cells such as MAIT and iNKT could partly confound zero-insertion analyses, although diverse VJ usage argued against such confounding for most clonotypes. Fewer insertions were carried by abundant cord blood beta clonotypes; a weaker similar trend was observed in young adult naive repertoires, while no such trend was observed in memory repertoires. Recombination models systematically underestimated out-of-frame TCR alpha sharing in monozygotic twins but agreed with sharing between unrelated individuals. Compared with coincidental sharing between unrelated individuals, an excess of low generation-probability sequences was observed among out-of-frame TCR alpha sequences shared between twins.

This clonotype was observed many times. What this receptor recognizes is not known. No base quality information exists; no much larger clone differs at one position. The library was generated by 5' RACE. Sequencer: Illumina HiSeq 2000. A universal primer binding site was introduced by template switching, and a unique molecular identifier was present in the final cDNA, enabling accurate counting of TCR cDNA molecules. First-strand cDNA for TCR alpha and beta chains was synthesized from specific primers in the conserved constant-segment region. To control for contamination, each cDNA library was double barcoded with a SMART-Mk sample barcode plus Illumina barcodes. Two successive PCR steps introduced TruSeq adapter sequences along with Illumina sample barcodes. TCR alpha and beta cDNA libraries were sequenced on the Illumina HiSeq platform with custom primers. The original methods were these. MiGEC processed the raw reads to extract unique molecular identifiers, while MiXCR was used to determine the CDR3 positions. Recombination models were inferred per individual with the repgenHMM and IGoR tools using an EM algorithm. Shared clonotype analysis was performed with the tcR package in R, normalizing sharing by the product of cloneset sizes. Out-of-frame nonproductive sequences were analyzed to study raw recombination free of thymic and clonal selection effects. TCRdb reran the public reads through fastp at Q25 and MiXCR, keeping productive beta chains. Each CDR3 protein appears once, grouped with its most common genes and DNA. Clone size and V and J calls follow TCRdb, not the original study. Counted in this sample were about 200,000 distinct CDR3 sequences; less than 10% of them appeared once. The ten biggest clones cover around 5% of the sample.

Inclusive of the bounding cysteine and phenylalanine, the CDR3 is 12 residues long. Only CDR3 DNA is held: 36 bases, read in frame from base 1. V is pared back by 0 bases and J by 6 bases, with 5 bases lying between the germline termini. From the germline V gene, CDR1 is SGHDN and CDR2 is FVKESK. Only healthy Caucasian donors were included. Miltenyi CD45RO+ enrichment and human naive T-cell isolation kits were used to isolate memory (CD45RO+) and naive T cells from PBMC. Sequencing used memory (CD45RO+) T cells sorted from blood. Read against the paper, the sample's cell subset or site label means: CD45RO+ enriched T cells. The receptor comes from a woman aged 18-30 years in good health. Recombination joined TRBV14 with TRBJ2-5; the D gene lacks a confident call. The bases are TGTGCCAGCAGCCAAGATCGGAAGACCCAGTACTTC. It is translated as CASSQDRKTQYF. The reference TRBV14 and TRBJ2-5 proteins fill in what lies around the CDR3, so the full variable domain reads EAGVTQFPSHSVIEKGQTVTLRCDPISGHDNLYWYRRVMGKEIKFLLHFVKESKQDESGMPNNRFLAERTGGTYSTLKVQPAELEDSGVYFCASSQDRKTQYFGPGTRLLVL.